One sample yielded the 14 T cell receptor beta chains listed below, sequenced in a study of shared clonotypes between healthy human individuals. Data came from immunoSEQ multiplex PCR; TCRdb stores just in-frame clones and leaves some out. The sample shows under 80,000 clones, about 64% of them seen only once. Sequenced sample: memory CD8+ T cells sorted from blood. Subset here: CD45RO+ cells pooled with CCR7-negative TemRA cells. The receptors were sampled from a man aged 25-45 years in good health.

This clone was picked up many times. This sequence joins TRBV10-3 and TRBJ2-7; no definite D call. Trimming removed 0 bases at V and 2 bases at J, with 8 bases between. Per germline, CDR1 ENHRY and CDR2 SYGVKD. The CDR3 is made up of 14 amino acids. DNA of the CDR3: TGTGCCATCAGTGAGTCCGCAAGGCCCTACGAGCAGTACTTC. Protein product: CAISESARPYEQYF.

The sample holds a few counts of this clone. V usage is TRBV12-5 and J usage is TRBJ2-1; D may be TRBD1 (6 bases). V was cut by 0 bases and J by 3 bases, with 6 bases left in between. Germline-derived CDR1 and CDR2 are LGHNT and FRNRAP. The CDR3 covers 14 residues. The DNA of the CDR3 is TGTGCTAGTGGTTTGGTAGGGGGCTACAATGAGCAGTTCTTC. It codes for CASGLVGGYNEQFF.

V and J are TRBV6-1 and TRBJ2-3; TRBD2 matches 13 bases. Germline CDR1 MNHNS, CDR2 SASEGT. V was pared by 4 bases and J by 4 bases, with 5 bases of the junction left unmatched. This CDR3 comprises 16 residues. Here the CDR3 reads CASSGTSGSGADTQYF. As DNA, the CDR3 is TGTGCCAGCAGTGGGACTAGCGGGAGCGGGGCAGATACGCAGTATTTT.

The CDR3 reads CASSLDSGSNQPQHF. CDR3 in DNA: TGTGCCAGCAGCTTAGATTCGGGTAGCAATCAGCCCCAGCATTTT. This chain joins TRBV11-1 and TRBJ1-5; no firm D call. Trimming removed 1 base from V and 0 bases from J, with 7 bases in between. The CDR3 is 15 amino acids. CDR1 is SGHAT, CDR2 FQDESV, per germline (reference sequence).

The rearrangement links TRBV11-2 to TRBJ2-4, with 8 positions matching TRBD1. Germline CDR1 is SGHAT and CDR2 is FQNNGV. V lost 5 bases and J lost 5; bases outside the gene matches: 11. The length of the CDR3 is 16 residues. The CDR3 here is CASSGTRDRRENIQYF. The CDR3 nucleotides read TGTGCCAGCAGCGGGACCCGGGACAGGCGAGAAAACATTCAGTACTTC.

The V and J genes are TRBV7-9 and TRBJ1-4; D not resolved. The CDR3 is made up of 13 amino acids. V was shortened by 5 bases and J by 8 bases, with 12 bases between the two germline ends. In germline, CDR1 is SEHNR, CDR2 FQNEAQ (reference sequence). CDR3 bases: TGTGCCAGCAGCATGTGGCCAGAGGAAAAACTGTTTTTT. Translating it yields CASSMWPEEKLFF.

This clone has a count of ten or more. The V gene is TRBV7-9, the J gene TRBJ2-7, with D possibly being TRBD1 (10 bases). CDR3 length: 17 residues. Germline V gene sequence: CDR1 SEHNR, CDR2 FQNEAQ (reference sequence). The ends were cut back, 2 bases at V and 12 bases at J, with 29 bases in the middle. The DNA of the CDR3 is TGTGCCAGCAGCTTAAGAGATCCTGGGACAGGGGCTAGCGGGATGTACTTC. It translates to CASSLRDPGTGASGMYF.

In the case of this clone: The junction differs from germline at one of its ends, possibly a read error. In DNA, the CDR3 is TGTGCTAGCAGCCCTGATCCAAAGACAGGCCGGACGTATAGCAATCAGCCCCAGCATTTT. Its translation is CASSPDPKTGRTYSNQPQHF. The chain employs TRBV7-7 and TRBJ1-5; perhaps TRBD1 as D (6 bases). The length of the CDR3 is 20 residues. Germline V gives CDR1 SSHAT, CDR2 FNYEAQ (reference sequence). The full variable domain, its missing parts supplied by reference TRBV7-7 and TRBJ1-5, is GAGVSQSPRYKVTKRGQDVTLRCDPISSHATLYWYQQALGQGPEFLTYFNYEAQPDKSGLPSDRFSAERPEGSISTLTIQRTEQRDSAMYRCASSPDPKTGRTYSNQPQHFGDGTRLSIL.

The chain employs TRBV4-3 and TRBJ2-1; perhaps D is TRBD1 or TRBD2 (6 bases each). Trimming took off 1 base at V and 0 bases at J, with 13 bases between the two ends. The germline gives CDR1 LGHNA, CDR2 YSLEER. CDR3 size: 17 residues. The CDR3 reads CASSQGVGGGSYNEQFF. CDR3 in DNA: TGCGCCAGCAGCCAAGGGGTCGGAGGGGGCTCCTACAATGAGCAGTTCTTC.

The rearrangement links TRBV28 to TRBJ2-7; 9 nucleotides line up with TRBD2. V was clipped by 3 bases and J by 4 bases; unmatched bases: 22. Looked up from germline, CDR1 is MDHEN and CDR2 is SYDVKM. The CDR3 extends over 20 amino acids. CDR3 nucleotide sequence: TGTGCCAGCAGTTTCGTTTCGTCCTACACCGGGACTAGCAGTTCATACGAGCAGTACTTC. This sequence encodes CASSFVSSYTGTSSSYEQYF. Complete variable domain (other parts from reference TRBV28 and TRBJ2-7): DVKVTQSSRYLVKRTGEKVFLECVQDMDHENMFWYRQDPGLGLRLIYFSYDVKMKEKGDIPEGYSVSREKKERFSLILESASTNQTSMYLCASSFVSSYTGTSSSYEQYFGPGTRLTVT.

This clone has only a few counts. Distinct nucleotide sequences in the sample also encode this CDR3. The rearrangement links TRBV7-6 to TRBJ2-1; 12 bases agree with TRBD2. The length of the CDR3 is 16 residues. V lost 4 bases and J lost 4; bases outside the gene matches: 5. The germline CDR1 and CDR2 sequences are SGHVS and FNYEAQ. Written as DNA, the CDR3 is TGTGCCAGCAGCTCCCTAGCGGGAGGGCTTTACAATGAGCAGTTCTTC. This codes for CASSSLAGGLYNEQFF.

Here the CDR3 DNA reads TGTGCCAGCAGCTTCGACAGGGGCACCGGGGAGCTGTTTTTT. Protein sequence: CASSFDRGTGELFF. The chain employs TRBV5-6 and TRBJ2-2, with 8 bases lining up with TRBD1. With V trimmed by 2 bases and J by 4 bases, 1 base remained unmatched. Germline V gene lookup returns CDR1 SGHDT and CDR2 YYEEEE. This CDR3 contains 14 residues.

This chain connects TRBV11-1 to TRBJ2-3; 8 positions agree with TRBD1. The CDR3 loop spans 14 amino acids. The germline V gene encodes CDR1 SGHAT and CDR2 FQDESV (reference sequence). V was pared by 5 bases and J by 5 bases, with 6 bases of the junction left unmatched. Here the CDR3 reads CASSQTGEIDTQYF. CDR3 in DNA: TGTGCCAGCAGCCAGACAGGGGAAATAGATACGCAGTATTTT.

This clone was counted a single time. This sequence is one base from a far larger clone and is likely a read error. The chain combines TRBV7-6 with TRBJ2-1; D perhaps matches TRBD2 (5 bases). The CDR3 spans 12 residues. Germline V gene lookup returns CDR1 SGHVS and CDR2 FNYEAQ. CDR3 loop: CAGSLEGTLQFF. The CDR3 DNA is TGTGCCGGCAGCTTAGAGGGCACTTTGCAGTTCTTC.